This entry lists 29 T cell receptor beta chains sequenced from one sample in a study of CD8 T cells in ankylosing spondylitis. In TCRdb, the 5' RACE reads were re-called with MiXCR into one record per CDR3 protein. Of about 130,000 distinct CDR3 sequences listed, about 7.3% are singletons. Specimen: blood, either unsorted or a sorted T cell fraction (not recorded which). The receptors shown here come from a female donor with ankylosing spondylitis or in good health (not recorded which).

The table lists this clonotype with many counts. This chain connects TRBV12-3 or TRBV12-4 to TRBJ2-7; 12 bases are a match to TRBD1. CDR3 length equals 15 residues. Unmatched junction bases numbered 3, after V lost 1 base and J lost 5 bases. Written as DNA, the CDR3 is TGTGCCAGCAGTTTAGTGGGGACAGGGGGCGACGAGCAGTACTTC. Translation gives CASSLVGTGGDEQYF.

This clonotype was found many times. The chain combines TRBV5-1 with TRBJ2-3; no reliable D call. The V end was cut by 1 base, the J end by 4 bases, with 10 bases between. The CDR3 is made up of 14 amino acids. Per the germline V gene, CDR1 is SGHRS and CDR2 is YFSETQ. The CDR3 sequence: CASSLSNRPDTQYF. CDR3 DNA sequence: TGCGCCAGCAGCTTGTCTAACAGACCAGATACGCAGTATTTT.

At least ten counts were recorded for this clonotype. The chain recombines TRBV20-1 with TRBJ1-1, with D maybe TRBD1 (5 bases). Germline-derived CDR1 and CDR2 are DFQATT and SNEGSKA (reference sequence). The CDR3 spans 12 residues. DNA of the CDR3: TGCAGCCCCAGGGCTGTGAACACTGAAGCTTTCTTT. It encodes CSPRAVNTEAFF.

This clonotype was seen many times. This chain joins TRBV20-1 and TRBJ2-2, with D perhaps matching TRBD1 (6 bases). The CDR3 runs to 14 residues. Deletions cut 3 bases from V and 2 bases from J, with 10 bases between. Germline assignment: CDR1 DFQATT and CDR2 SNEGSKA (reference sequence). For the CDR3, the DNA is TGCAGTGCTAGGAGCAGGGGAAACACCGGGGAGCTGTTTTTT. Its translation: CSARSRGNTGELFF.

This clonotype was seen many times. The chain recombines TRBV3-1 with TRBJ1-1; a possible D gene is TRBD1 (5 bases). CDR3 size: 13 residues. CDR1 is LGHDT, CDR2 YNNKEL, per germline (reference sequence). V lost 2 bases, J lost 5 bases, and 9 bases lay in between. The CDR3 DNA sequence: TGTGCCAGCAGCCAAAAGACAGTTACTGAAGCTTTCTTT. Its translation: CASSQKTVTEAFF. Full variable domain (outside the CDR3, taken from reference TRBV3-1 and TRBJ1-1): DTAVSQTPKYLVTQMGNDKSIKCEQNLGHDTMYWYKQDSKKFLKIMFSYNNKELIINETVPNRFSPKSPDKAHLNLHINSLELGDSAVYFCASSQKTVTEAFFGQGTRLTVV.

This clonotype was counted at least ten times. This chain joins TRBV9 and TRBJ1-1, with D possibly matching TRBD1 (5 bases). The CDR3 loop spans 15 amino acids. V was cut by 0 bases and J by 0 bases, with 9 bases left in between. Germline lookup yields CDR1 SGDLS and CDR2 YYNGEE. CDR3 sequence: CASSVDPGMNTEAFF. The CDR3 bases are TGTGCCAGCAGCGTAGATCCAGGGATGAACACTGAAGCTTTCTTT.

This clonotype was recorded at least ten times. The V gene is TRBV9, the J gene TRBJ1-5; D is uncertain. Trimming pared 2 bases from V and 0 bases from J, leaving 3 bases between. The CDR3 is 13 amino acids. Germline CDR1 reads SGDLS; CDR2 reads YYNGEE. CDR3 sequence reads: CASSVNSNQPQHF. CDR3 DNA: TGTGCCAGCAGCGTGAATAGCAATCAGCCCCAGCATTTT.

This clonotype showed up many times. This chain links TRBV12-3 or TRBV12-4 with TRBJ2-2; 8 nucleotides align to TRBD1. The CDR3 extends over 14 amino acids. V dropped 5 bases and J dropped 3; count of bases not matched to a gene: 2. CDR3 in amino acids: CASSRTGHTGELFF. CDR3 nucleotides: TGTGCCAGCAGTCGGACAGGGCACACCGGGGAGCTGTTTTTT.

Comments on this clonotype: A single base separates this from a much larger clone, so it may be a read error. For the CDR3, the DNA is TGTGCCAGCAGCAAATGGGGCAGGGGAGAGGTCTACAATGAGCAGTTCTTC. Translating gives CASSKWGRGEVYNEQFF. The chain links TRBV3-1 to TRBJ2-1; maybe TRBD1 (6 bases). Trimming removed 5 bases from V and 3 bases from J, with 20 bases in between. Per the germline V gene, CDR1 is LGHDT and CDR2 is YNNKEL (reference sequence). CDR3 length equals 17 residues.

This clonotype was counted at least ten times. The rearrangement uses TRBV10-3 and TRBJ2-7; TRBD1 agrees at 8 bases. V shed 10 bases and J 2 bases; nucleotides not matched to a gene: 4. Germline CDR1 and CDR2: ENHRY and SYGVKD. The CDR3 runs 12 residues. This CDR3 reads CATRTGTYEQYF. As DNA, the CDR3 is TGTGCCACCCGGACAGGGACCTACGAGCAGTACTTC.

This clonotype was observed many times. V usage is TRBV11-2 and J usage is TRBJ1-2; D is uncertain. This CDR3 is 17 amino acids long. Trimming took 0 bases from V and 3 from J, leaving 17 bases between them. Germline loops: CDR1 SGHAT, CDR2 FQNNGV. The CDR3, as DNA: TGTGCCAGCAGCTTAGATCTGGCAGGATCAGCCGACTATGGCTACACCTTC. Amino acids: CASSLDLAGSADYGYTF. The variable domain in full, with the rest retrieved from reference TRBV11-2 and TRBJ1-2, is EAGVAQSPRYKIIEKRQSVAFWCNPISGHATLYWYQQILGQGPKLLIQFQNNGVVDDSQLPKDRFSAERLKGVDSTLKIQPAKLEDSAVYLCASSLDLAGSADYGYTFGSGTRLTVV.

This clonotype has a count of ten or more. V is TRBV28 and J is TRBJ1-6, with D possibly being TRBD1 (6 bases). The germline V gene encodes CDR1 MDHEN and CDR2 SYDVKM. CDR3 length equals 14 residues. V gave up 8 bases and J gave up 9 bases, with 17 bases separating them. The CDR3 nucleotides are TGTGCCAGCGCCGGGAGGGGGAGCGGTTCACCCCTCCACTTT. This encodes CASAGRGSGSPLHF.

This clonotype was recorded at least ten times. This chain links TRBV12-3 or TRBV12-4 with TRBJ2-1, with 7 bases aligning to TRBD1. Trimming removed 4 bases from V and 9 bases from J; junction bases left unmatched: 9. This CDR3 spans 14 amino acids. For the CDR3, the DNA is TGTGCCAGCAGTTCTTGGGGACAGCAGGGTGAGCAGTTCTTC. Its translation: CASSSWGQQGEQFF.

This sequence joins TRBV6-2 or TRBV6-3 and TRBJ2-6; 9 bases fit TRBD1. The germline V gene has CDR1 MNHEY and CDR2 SVGEGT. CDR3 size: 18 residues. The ends lost 6 bases at V and 0 bases at J; junction bases unmatched: 9. CDR3 amino acids: CASRRGTGQISGANVLTF. For the CDR3, the DNA is TGTGCCAGCAGAAGGGGGACAGGGCAGATCTCTGGGGCCAACGTCCTGACTTTC.

The table lists this clonotype with many counts. CDR3 sequence: CASSLVGGLEAFF. The CDR3 DNA is TGTGCCAGCAGCTTAGTTGGGGGTCTTGAAGCTTTCTTT. The chain is built from TRBV7-2 and TRBJ1-1, with D maybe TRBD1 (5 bases). The V end was cut by 1 base, the J end by 7 bases, with 10 bases between. CDR1 is SGHTA and CDR2 is FQGNSA in the germline V gene. CDR3 length: 13 residues.

In this sample, this clonotype turned up many times. The chain carries TRBV7-2 and TRBJ1-2, with 12 bases lining up with TRBD1. The germline V gene encodes CDR1 SGHTA and CDR2 FQGNSA. CDR3 length: 15 amino acids. V lost 5 bases, J lost 5 bases, and 6 bases stayed unmatched. The CDR3: CASSPRGQGAYGYTF. CDR3 in DNA: TGTGCCAGCAGCCCCCGGGGACAGGGGGCGTATGGCTACACCTTC.

The V and J genes are TRBV7-2 and TRBJ2-5; weak D call: TRBD1 (5 bases). V lost 1 base, J lost 4 bases, and 10 bases lay in between. Germline assignment: CDR1 SGHTA and CDR2 FQGNSA. The CDR3 is 14 residues long. The DNA of the CDR3 is TGTGCCAGCAGCTTAGACAGGATCGCAGAGACCCAGTACTTC. It is translated as CASSLDRIAETQYF.

This clonotype was seen repeatedly, ten times or more. The chain recombines TRBV12-3 or TRBV12-4 with TRBJ1-6; D ambiguous. V shed 8 bases and J shed 6 bases, with 17 bases lying between them. The CDR3 runs 15 residues. The CDR3 region is CASLLRSGLNSPLHF. Here the CDR3 DNA reads TGTGCCAGCCTCCTACGCAGTGGGCTTAATTCACCCCTCCACTTT.

The J gene is TRBJ2-1, the V gene TRBV29-1, with D possibly being TRBD1 (6 bases). V lost 7 bases and J lost 2, with 9 bases in between. This CDR3 has 12 amino acids. Germline CDR1 SQVTM, CDR2 ANQGSEA. CDR3 loop: CSGQVPYNEQFF. CDR3 nucleotide sequence: TGCAGCGGACAGGTACCCTACAATGAGCAGTTCTTC.

The chain is built from TRBV14 and TRBJ1-1; D gene unclear. CDR3 length: 13 amino acids. Trimming cost V 0 bases and J 0 bases, with 2 bases left between them. Germline values: CDR1 SGHDN, CDR2 FVKESK. CDR3 sequence reads: CASSQDMNTEAFF. Here the CDR3 DNA reads TGTGCCAGCAGCCAAGACATGAACACTGAAGCTTTCTTT.

This clonotype came up many times. The CDR3: CASSAPQGARPNYGYTF. DNA for the CDR3: TGTGCCAGCAGTGCCCCACAGGGGGCCCGACCAAACTATGGCTACACCTTC. The rearrangement links TRBV12-3 or TRBV12-4 to TRBJ1-2; 9 positions agree with TRBD1. J was trimmed by 2 bases and V by 5 bases; bases with no gene match: 12. This CDR3 has 17 amino acids.

This clonotype has ten or more counts. The genes are TRBV4-1 and TRBJ2-1, with 10 bases that match TRBD2. The CDR3 is 15 residues long. The junction had 2 bases not matched to a gene; V was cut back by 2 bases and J by 4 bases. Looked up from germline, CDR1 is MGHRA and CDR2 is YSYEKL. DNA for the CDR3: TGCGCCAGCAGCCAACTAGCGGGGGCGTACAATGAGCAGTTCTTC. This codes for CASSQLAGAYNEQFF.

The rearrangement uses TRBV5-1 and TRBJ2-7; D may match TRBD1 or TRBD2 (5 bases each). The CDR3 sequence is 17 residues long. Germline-derived CDR1 and CDR2 are SGHRS and YFSETQ. Trimming stripped 0 bases from V and 0 bases from J, with 16 bases between. CDR3 amino acids: CASSLESTGRTSYEQYF. CDR3 in DNA: TGCGCCAGCAGCTTGGAATCGACGGGGCGAACCTCCTACGAGCAGTACTTC.

This clonotype was picked up many times. The V call is TRBV4-1, the J call TRBJ1-2, with 7 bases lining up with TRBD1. V gave up 4 bases and J gave up 4 bases; unmatched junction bases: 6. The germline V gene encodes CDR1 MGHRA and CDR2 YSYEKL. The CDR3 spans 14 residues. This CDR3 reads CASSRQGEGYGYTF. CDR3 sequence (DNA): TGCGCCAGCAGCCGACAGGGTGAGGGCTATGGCTACACCTTC.

In its sample, this clonotype was seen many times. V and J are TRBV28 and TRBJ2-5; 8 bases fit TRBD1. The V and J ends lost 7 bases and 4 bases, in that order; junction bases with no gene match: 17. Germline loops: CDR1 MDHEN, CDR2 SYDVKM. This CDR3 has 17 residues. DNA of the CDR3: TGTGCCAGCACCAAAAACGACAGGGGTGGGCTGGGAGAGACCCAGTACTTC. Translation: CASTKNDRGGLGETQYF.

This clonotype was seen repeatedly, ten times or more. The chain combines TRBV20-1 with TRBJ2-5, with 9 bases that match TRBD1. The trim removed 5 bases at V and 3 bases at J, leaving 4 bases unmatched. This CDR3 is 13 amino acids long. Germline assignment: CDR1 DFQATT and CDR2 SNEGSKA (reference sequence). The CDR3 DNA reads as TGCAGTGCTTCAGGGACAGGGAAAGAGACCCAGTACTTC. Translating gives CSASGTGKETQYF.

This clonotype was recorded at least ten times. The J gene is TRBJ2-1, the V gene TRBV5-1; TRBD2 matches 8 bases. This CDR3 spans 16 amino acids. With 3 bases clipped from V and 4 bases from J, the junction kept 9 bases outside the gene matches. Per germline, CDR1 SGHRS and CDR2 YFSETQ. The CDR3 nucleotides are TGCGCCAGCAGCTCCCCGGGACTAGGTGTTTACAATGAGCAGTTCTTC. It translates to CASSSPGLGVYNEQFF.

This clonotype was seen a few times. The chain carries TRBV5-1 and TRBJ1-4; possible D gene TRBD1, 6 bases. Germline assignment: CDR1 SGHRS and CDR2 YFSETQ. Trimming pared 4 bases from V and 0 bases from J, leaving 10 bases between. The CDR3 totals 15 residues. DNA for the CDR3: TGCGCCAGCAGCCCTAGACAGGCAACTAATGAAAAACTGTTTTTT. It encodes CASSPRQATNEKLFF. Looking up the rest from reference TRBV5-1 and TRBJ1-4 gives the full variable domain: KAGVTQTPRYLIKTRGQQVTLSCSPISGHRSVSWYQQTPGQGLQFLFEYFSETQRNKGNFPGRFSGRQFSNSRSEMNVSTLELGDSALYLCASSPRQATNEKLFFGSGTQLSVL.

This clonotype was counted only a few times. The V call is TRBV7-3, the J call TRBJ2-1; tentatively, D is TRBD1 or TRBD2 (6 bases each). Trimming took off 8 bases at V and 0 bases at J, with 32 bases between the two ends. The CDR3 is made up of 21 amino acids. Germline V gene sequence: CDR1 SGHTA, CDR2 FQGTGA. DNA of the CDR3: TGTGCCAGCTGTTGTCCGGCGGGTGGAGGGGGGATCAGTTACTCCTACAATGAGCAGTTCTTC. Residues: CASCCPAGGGGISYSYNEQFF.